This T cell receptor beta chain derives from a study of blood T cell repertoires in COVID-19. CDR3 length: 16 residues. Germline CDR1 is SGHDT and CDR2 is YYEEEE. V lost 0 bases and J lost 7, with 18 bases in between. Sequencing was performed with immunoSEQ multiplex PCR; in TCRdb, only in-frame clones are kept and a portion is missing. The data hold 59,000 or so clones, with approximately 91% observed a single time. The specimen sequenced was peripheral blood. The source is a human donor in a cohort sampled during active COVID-19. J is TRBJ2-3 and V is TRBV5-6, with a tentative D call TRBD1 (5 bases). CDR3 residues: CASSLEQGRTQNTQYF. For the CDR3, the DNA is TGTGCCAGCAGCTTGGAGCAGGGTCGTACACAAAATACGCAGTATTTT.